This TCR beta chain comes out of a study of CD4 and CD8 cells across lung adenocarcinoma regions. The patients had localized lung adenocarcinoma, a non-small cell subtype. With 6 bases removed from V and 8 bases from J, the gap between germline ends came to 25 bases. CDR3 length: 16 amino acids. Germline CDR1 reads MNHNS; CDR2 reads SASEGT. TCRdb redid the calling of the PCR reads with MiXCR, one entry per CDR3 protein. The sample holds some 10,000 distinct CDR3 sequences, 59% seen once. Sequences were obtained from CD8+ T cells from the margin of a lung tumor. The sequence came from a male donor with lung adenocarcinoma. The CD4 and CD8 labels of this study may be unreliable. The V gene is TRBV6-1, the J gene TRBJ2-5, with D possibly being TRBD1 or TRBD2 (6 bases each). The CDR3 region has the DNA TGTGCCAGCAGGGGGGCCGGGGGCCGGGTCCGAGATACCCAGTACTTC. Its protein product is CASRGAGGRVRDTQYF.